The rows below give T cell receptor beta chains drawn from one sample of a study of blood T cell repertoires in COVID-19. Profiling relied on immunoSEQ multiplex PCR, and the TCRdb table lists in-frame clones only, not all of them. There are 150,000 to 200,000 clones in the sample; approximately 87% occur only once, and about a tenth lies in the top ten. Sequencing was performed on peripheral blood. Source of these receptors: a woman in her fifties or sixties with COVID-19, enrolled during active disease. Both conserved end residues are part of each CDR3. The D gene is left open where the match is weak. Size tells how often a clone was seen (once, few, many) or the class of an expanded clone, and some rows leave it out.

cdr3_nt cdr3_aa d_call j_call v_call clone_size
TGTGCCAGCAGCTTAGAGGCTAGCCTCTCTTACGAGCAGTACTTC CASSLEASLSYEQYF . TRBJ2-7 TRBV7-6 few
TGCGCCAGCAGCTTGGCGGGGAGGGAAGAGACCCAGTACTTC CASSLAGREETQYF TRBD2 TRBJ2-5 TRBV5-1 .
TGTGCCAGCAGAGCCCAGAACACCGGGGAGCTGTTTTTT CASRAQNTGELFF . TRBJ2-2 TRBV2 once
TGTGCCAGCAGCCTAGGGACAGGGTATGGCAATGAGCAGTTCTTC CASSLGTGYGNEQFF TRBD1 TRBJ2-1 TRBV5-4 .
TGTGCCAGCAGCCCGGGACAGGGGAACACTGAAGCTTTCTTT CASSPGQGNTEAFF TRBD1 TRBJ1-1 TRBV4-2 .
TGTGCCTGGAGTCCCGGGACTAGCGTGGCAGATACGCAGTATTTT CAWSPGTSVADTQYF TRBD2 TRBJ2-3 TRBV30 .
TGTGCCTGGAGTCCGGGACTTCATTCCTACGAGCAGTACTTC CAWSPGLHSYEQYF . TRBJ2-7 TRBV30 .
TGTGCCACCAGTGATAATCCGGGACAGAGCTCCTACGAGCAGTACTTC CATSDNPGQSSYEQYF TRBD1 TRBJ2-7 TRBV24-1 .
TGTGCCAGCAGTTACAGGGGGCATGGCTACACCTTC CASSYRGHGYTF TRBD1 TRBJ1-2 TRBV27 once
TGTGCCAGCAGATCCGAAGAGACCCAGTACTTC CASRSEETQYF . TRBJ2-5 TRBV12-3/TRBV12-4 .
TGTGCCTGGAGTGTAAGACAGGGGGCAGATACGCAGTATTTT CAWSVRQGADTQYF TRBD1 TRBJ2-3 TRBV30 .
TGTGCCAGCAGTCGGGACAGGGGGACCCAGTACTTC CASSRDRGTQYF TRBD1 TRBJ2-5 TRBV12-3/TRBV12-4 .
TGCGCCAGCAGCCAAGATACAGGGGCCCTCCTCTATGGCTACACCTTC CASSQDTGALLYGYTF TRBD1 TRBJ1-2 TRBV4-3 .
TGTGCCAGCAGCTTAAGGCGGGCGCAAGGCGAGCAGTACTTC CASSLRRAQGEQYF . TRBJ2-7 TRBV7-2 .
TGCGCCAGCAGCCAAGTCAGGGTACCATACAATGAGCAGTTCTTC CASSQVRVPYNEQFF . TRBJ2-1 TRBV4-3 .
TGTGCCAGCAGCTCTGGACAGGGGTGGACAGATACGCAGTATTTT CASSSGQGWTDTQYF TRBD1 TRBJ2-3 TRBV7-2 .
TGTGCCAGCAGTAGGATGGGGGACAGGGAAAAGCATTTT CASSRMGDREKHF TRBD1 TRBJ1-5 TRBV2 .
TGTGCCAGCAGTTACCCAATCCACGAGCAGTACTTC CASSYPIHEQYF . TRBJ2-7 TRBV6-2/TRBV6-3 .
TGTGCCTGGAGGAGGGGGGGAGAAAAACTGTTTTTT CAWRRGGEKLFF . TRBJ1-4 TRBV30 .
TGTGCCAGCAGCTCCGACTCCCTAGCGGATGATTCCTACAATGAGCAGTTCTTC CASSSDSLADDSYNEQFF TRBD2 TRBJ2-1 TRBV11-2 .
TGTGCCAGCAACAACAGGGGCCCGACGACTGAAGCTTTCTTT CASNNRGPTTEAFF TRBD1 TRBJ1-1 TRBV6-5 .
TGTGCCAGCAGATACGACCCCGGACAGGGCCGGGGTGAGCAGTTCTTC CASRYDPGQGRGEQFF TRBD1 TRBJ2-1 TRBV6-2/TRBV6-3 .
TGTGCCAGCAGCCAAGGATTGGGCGACAGGGGGAGGCCAGATACGCAGTATTTT CASSQGLGDRGRPDTQYF TRBD1 TRBJ2-3 TRBV14 .
TGTGCCACCGGACGACAGGGCTATCAGCCCCAGCATTTT CATGRQGYQPQHF TRBD1 TRBJ1-5 TRBV24-1 .
TGTGCCAGTACGGACAGGGAGGTTAATGGCTACACCTTC CASTDREVNGYTF TRBD1 TRBJ1-2 TRBV19 .
TGTGCCAGCAGGCGGTCGGAGGCCTATGGCTACACCTTC CASRRSEAYGYTF . TRBJ1-2 TRBV6-5 .
TGTGCCAGCAGGCGAAGCGGGAGTAAGAATGAGCAGTTCTTC CASRRSGSKNEQFF TRBD2 TRBJ2-1 TRBV3-1/TRBV3-2 few
TGTGCCAGCAGCTTGGAGGGACTAGCGGGAGGGGAGCAGTACTTC CASSLEGLAGGEQYF TRBD2 TRBJ2-7 TRBV5-8 .
TGTGCCAGCTCACCACCAGGGGGCGGCAATCAGCCCCAGCATTTT CASSPPGGGNQPQHF TRBD1 TRBJ1-5 TRBV18 .
TGTGCCAGCAGCTTAGGCAGGTCGGTCGGCTACACCTTC CASSLGRSVGYTF . TRBJ1-2 TRBV5-4 few
TGTGCCAGCAGCTCACAGGGAACCGGATCTGGAAACACCATATATTTT CASSSQGTGSGNTIYF . TRBJ1-3 TRBV3-1/TRBV3-2 .
TGTGCCAGCAGCTTAGCCCAAGGAGGGACGTCCTACAATGAGCAGTTCTTC CASSLAQGGTSYNEQFF . TRBJ2-1 TRBV7-6 .
TGTGCCAGCTCCCTCGACGACGGGGATACGCAGTATTTT CASSLDDGDTQYF . TRBJ2-3 TRBV18 .
TGTGCCTGGAAGGTAGGGACAGGGGACGGCTACACCTTC CAWKVGTGDGYTF TRBD1 TRBJ1-2 TRBV30 .
TGCAGCGTAGGGGGACAGAGGGGCTACACCTTC CSVGGQRGYTF TRBD1 TRBJ1-2 TRBV29-1 .
TGTGCCAGCAGTGACGCCAGGGGGCTAGCGGGAATGGGGGCGCAGTATTTT CASSDARGLAGMGAQYF . TRBJ2-3 TRBV2 once
TGTGCCAGCAGCCCAGACAGGACTAGCGGGCACAATGAGCAGTTCTTC CASSPDRTSGHNEQFF TRBD2 TRBJ2-1 TRBV14 once
TGTGCCAGCAGTTACGTCCCAGGTTTGGTTACCTACAATGAGCAGTTCTTC CASSYVPGLVTYNEQFF . TRBJ2-1 TRBV6-2/TRBV6-3 .
TGCGCCAGCAGCTTGGAAGGGACAGGGCTCCACGAGCAGTACTTC CASSLEGTGLHEQYF TRBD1 TRBJ2-7 TRBV5-1 .
TGTGCCAGCAGCTTAGCTCTAGGTGAGCAGTACTTC CASSLALGEQYF . TRBJ2-7 TRBV7-6 .
TGTGCCAGTGGAAGGGGTCGGGCCTACGAGCAGTACTTC CASGRGRAYEQYF . TRBJ2-7 TRBV6-5 .
TGTGCCAGCAGCTTTATAGGAAACACCATATATTTT CASSFIGNTIYF . TRBJ1-3 TRBV7-9 .
TGCGCCAGCAGCTTGGGAGGAGATCAGCCCCAGCATTTT CASSLGGDQPQHF . TRBJ1-5 TRBV5-1 .
TGCGCCAGCACCGTCGCGAGCTCCTACAATGAGCAGTTCTTC CASTVASSYNEQFF . TRBJ2-1 TRBV5-1 .
TGTGCCAGCACTCTTTACAAGGCAGGGAACTATGGCTACACCTTC CASTLYKAGNYGYTF . TRBJ1-2 TRBV6-5 .
TGTGCCAGCAGCGTAGCGCCGCAGGGCACTGAAGCTTTCTTT CASSVAPQGTEAFF . TRBJ1-1 TRBV9 few
TGTGCCAGCAGCTACACTAGCTCCGAGCAGTACTTC CASSYTSSEQYF . TRBJ2-7 TRBV3-1/TRBV3-2 .
TGTGCCTGGATTCGGGGGACTGAAGCTTTCTTT CAWIRGTEAFF . TRBJ1-1 TRBV30 .
TGCGCCAGCAGCCCGGGACTAGCGGGAGTTGGGGAGCTGTTTTTT CASSPGLAGVGELFF TRBD2 TRBJ2-2 TRBV4-3 .
TGTGCCAGTAGTAGACGGGCTAGCGGGAGGGCCTTCAATGAGCAGTTCTTC CASSRRASGRAFNEQFF TRBD2 TRBJ2-1 TRBV19 .
TGTGCCAGCAGCGTAGTAGGGCAGGGACAAGAGACCCAGTACTTC CASSVVGQGQETQYF . TRBJ2-5 TRBV9 .
TGTGCCAGCAGCGTCCTAGCGGGAGGGCAGAATGAGCAGTTCTTC CASSVLAGGQNEQFF TRBD2 TRBJ2-1 TRBV6-5 .
TGTGCCACCAGTGATTCCAGGGGATTTAGCACAGATACGCAGTATTTT CATSDSRGFSTDTQYF . TRBJ2-3 TRBV24-1 .
TGCAGCGTTGAGGGACAGAGCTCCTACGAGCAGTACTTC CSVEGQSSYEQYF TRBD1 TRBJ2-7 TRBV29-1 .
TGTGCCACCAGTGATTCGGGACAGGGTAATGAGCAGTTCTTC CATSDSGQGNEQFF TRBD1 TRBJ2-1 TRBV24-1 .